The source of this T cell receptor (beta chain) is a study of OX40 agonist ivuxolimab in advanced cancers. This CDR3 region has 14 residues. The V end was cut by 3 bases, the J end by 2 bases, with 10 bases between. Per germline, CDR1 LGHNA and CDR2 YNFKEQ. Sequenced by immunoSEQ multiplex PCR; TCRdb stores in-frame clones only, minus some. Of tens of thousands of clones listed, approximately 90% are singletons. The sequence was collected from an adult with an advanced solid tumor such as melanoma, head and neck, liver or kidney cancer. Sequencing was performed on CD4+ or CD8+ T cells sorted from blood, taken in a trial of the OX40 agonist ivuxolimab. The chain links TRBV4-2 to TRBJ1-1, with D possibly TRBD1 on 6 matching bases. Here the CDR3 DNA reads TGTGCCAGCAGCCAGGGACACCGAAACACTGAAGCTTTCTTT. Its translation is CASSQGHRNTEAFF.